The T cell receptor (beta chain) described here comes from a study of cytomegalovirus exposure and HLA in healthy donors. The germline CDR1 and CDR2 sequences are LNHDA and SQIVND (reference sequence). The CDR3 covers 13 residues. V gave up 8 bases and J gave up 1 base, with 6 bases separating them. Both 60 Vbeta primers and 13 Jbeta primers went into the PCR. Sequenced by immunoSEQ multiplex PCR; TCRdb stores in-frame clones only, minus some. The data contain about 110,000 clones, roughly 71% of them singletons. The sequenced sample was PBMCs. The TCR was taken from a woman in her 70s in good health and CMV-seropositive. The rearrangement links TRBV19 to TRBJ1-6, with a tentative D call TRBD1 (5 bases). DNA of the CDR3: TGTGCCAGTCGACAGTCCTATAATTCACCCCTCCACTTT. This sequence encodes CASRQSYNSPLHF.